This TCR beta chain comes out of a study of radiation and T cells in renal cell carcinoma. Produced via immunoSEQ multiplex PCR; TCRdb's table is partial and in-frame only. The sample records approximately 90,000 clones, roughly 80% being singletons. Points on this clone: Its target is unknown.

Regarding time point: blood 4 weeks post-SBRT, at nephrectomy. The sample's treatment: 15 Gy SBRT to primary tumor, nephrectomy 4 weeks later. Nephrectomy followed 15 Gy stereotactic body radiation by 4 weeks. The tumor was a clear cell renal cell carcinoma. Germline V lookup: CDR1 SEHNR, CDR2 FQNEAQ (reference sequence). CDR3 size: 15 residues. V was trimmed by 5 bases and J by 2 bases, leaving 13 bases between them. Findings and caveats of the study: Top tumor clonotypes rose in blood 2 weeks post-radiation, then contracted. Without pretreatment biopsies, baseline tumor clonotype presence was undetermined.

The chain has TRBV7-9 and TRBJ1-3; D remains ambiguous. This sequence was found in a man aged 45-60 years with renal cell carcinoma. The sample was blood, taken from a patient whose treatment included radiotherapy and nephrectomy. The DNA for the CDR3 is TGTGCCAGCAGCCTGACAAACTCGGCTGGAAACACCATATATTTT. Translating gives CASSLTNSAGNTIYF.